A single sample is the source of the 11 T cell receptor beta chains below, sequenced in a study of human T cells and chemical hapten exposure. MiXCR, applied by TCRdb to the RACE reads, yields one record per CDR3 protein. The repertoire includes 100,000 to 150,000 distinct CDR3 sequences, around 11% of them detected once, and 2% to 2.5% sits in the top ten. The time point was: patch test 3, about 24 weeks after DPC sensitization. The treatment here: therapeutic diphenylcyclopropenone sensitization with weekly scalp DPC. Specimen: whole blood, collected in connection with sensitization to the hapten diphenylcyclopropenone (DPC). These receptors all stem from a woman aged 50 to 65 with alopecia areata. Some clones in this sample may be carry-over from other donors' samples.

This clonotype turned up a few times. The CDR3 sequence is CASSSGGTYNEQFF. The CDR3 DNA sequence: TGTGCCAGCAGTAGCGGGGGGACTTACAATGAGCAGTTCTTC. The V gene is TRBV12-3 or TRBV12-4, the J gene TRBJ2-1, with 9 bases lining up with TRBD2. Trimming at V came to 5 bases and at J to 4 bases, leaving 3 bases not matched to a gene. This CDR3 region has 14 residues.

This clonotype was seen more than once but under ten times. The chain carries TRBV18 and TRBJ1-1, with 8 bases lining up with TRBD1. CDR1 and CDR2 (germline): KGHSH, LQKENI. With 2 bases clipped from V and 0 bases from J, the junction kept 5 bases outside the gene matches. The CDR3 is 16 amino acids. In DNA, the CDR3 is TGTGCCAGCTCACCAAGGCAGGGGGCAATGAACACTGAAGCTTTCTTT. It is translated as CASSPRQGAMNTEAFF.

There are a few counts of this clonotype. The chain recombines TRBV10-3 with TRBJ1-1; D remains ambiguous. This CDR3 has 11 amino acids. Trimming cost V 8 bases and J 1 base, with 5 bases left between them. Germline CDR1 and CDR2: ENHRY and SYGVKD. In DNA, the CDR3 is TGTGCCATCTCGGAGAACACTGAAGCTTTCTTT. Its translation is CAISENTEAFF.

This clonotype has more than one count but fewer than ten. The chain employs TRBV7-2 and TRBJ2-7, with a tentative D call TRBD2 (7 bases). V lost 4 bases and J lost 4, with 11 bases in between. In germline, CDR1 is SGHTA, CDR2 FQGNSA. This CDR3 spans 13 amino acids. The CDR3 here is CASSWGGAYEQYF. The CDR3, as DNA: TGTGCCAGCAGCTGGGGGGGGGCGTACGAGCAGTACTTC.

This clonotype has more than one count but fewer than ten. The V call is TRBV30, the J call TRBJ1-5; 8 nucleotides align to TRBD1. The junction had 11 bases not matched to a gene; V was cut back by 0 bases and J by 7 bases. CDR1 is GTSNPN, CDR2 SVGIG, per germline (reference sequence). This CDR3 is built from 16 residues. The CDR3 DNA reads as TGTGCCTGGAGTGTAGGTAGGGGACAGGCTCACCAGCCCCAGCATTTT. Its protein product is CAWSVGRGQAHQPQHF.

This clonotype was counted a few times. The chain employs TRBV6-2 or TRBV6-3 and TRBJ1-3; D perhaps matches TRBD1 (6 bases). CDR1 MNHEY and CDR2 SVGEGT come from the germline V gene. The CDR3 extends over 15 amino acids. V gave up 6 bases and J gave up 2 bases, with 14 bases separating them. CDR3 nucleotides: TGTGCCAGCAGCGGGACATCGACGCCTGGAAACACCATATATTTT. Amino acids: CASSGTSTPGNTIYF.

The chain is built from TRBV29-1 and TRBJ1-3; D is perhaps TRBD1 (5 bases). V was shortened by 6 bases and J by 0 bases, with 9 bases between the two germline ends. The germline V gene has CDR1 SQVTM and CDR2 ANQGSEA. There are 13 residues in the CDR3. The CDR3 reads CSVGGISGNTIYF. The CDR3 nucleotides read TGCAGCGTCGGGGGAATCTCTGGAAACACCATATATTTT. Full variable domain (remainder filled in from reference TRBV29-1 and TRBJ1-3): SAVISQKPSRDICQRGTSLTIQCQVDSQVTMMFWYRQQPGQSLTLIATANQGSEATYESGFVIDKFPISRPNLTFSTLTVSNMSPEDSSIYLCSVGGISGNTIYFGEGSWLTVV.

V gene TRBV2 combines with J gene TRBJ1-2, with D uncertain. The CDR3 extends over 15 amino acids. Germline CDR1 reads SNHLY; CDR2 reads FYNNEI. The ends were cut back, 5 bases at V and 0 bases at J, with 13 bases in the middle. CDR3 in DNA: TGTGCCAGCAGTCCCGTTCGGACCGCTAACTATGGCTACACCTTC. Translating it yields CASSPVRTANYGYTF.

This clonotype has a handful of counts. The rearrangement links TRBV5-1 to TRBJ2-4; no definite D call. Per the germline V gene, CDR1 is SGHRS and CDR2 is YFSETQ. Trimming shortened V by 4 bases and J by 0 bases, and 11 bases separated the two germline ends. CDR3 length equals 15 residues. The CDR3 loop reads CASSLGQVAKNIQYF. The CDR3 nucleotides read TGCGCCAGCAGCCTAGGGCAGGTAGCCAAAAACATTCAGTACTTC. Filled out from reference TRBV5-1 and TRBJ2-4, the complete variable domain reads KAGVTQTPRYLIKTRGQQVTLSCSPISGHRSVSWYQQTPGQGLQFLFEYFSETQRNKGNFPGRFSGRQFSNSRSEMNVSTLELGDSALYLCASSLGQVAKNIQYFGAGTRLSVL.

The rearrangement uses TRBV28 and TRBJ2-4; TRBD1 aligns across 11 bases. Germline V CDR1 and CDR2: MDHEN, SYDVKM. Losses at the gene ends were 2 bases for V and 0 bases for J; bases not matched to a gene: 6. The CDR3 covers 18 residues. The CDR3 protein is CASSLGDRGGLAKNIQYF. The CDR3 coding sequence is TGTGCCAGCAGTTTAGGGGACAGGGGGGGCTTAGCCAAAAACATTCAGTACTTC. Combining the CDR3 with reference TRBV28 and TRBJ2-4 gives the whole variable domain DVKVTQSSRYLVKRTGEKVFLECVQDMDHENMFWYRQDPGLGLRLIYFSYDVKMKEKGDIPEGYSVSREKKERFSLILESASTNQTSMYLCASSLGDRGGLAKNIQYFGAGTRLSVL.

Only a few counts were recorded for this clonotype. The chain joins TRBV7-9 to TRBJ2-1, with 11 bases fitting TRBD1. Germline CDR1 and CDR2: SEHNR and FQNEAQ (reference sequence). This CDR3 is 14 amino acids long. The V gene end was trimmed by 5 bases and the J gene end by 13 bases; junction bases not matched to a gene: 10. This CDR3 is CASSRPDRGLLQFF. As DNA, the CDR3 is TGTGCCAGCAGCCGTCCGGACAGGGGGCTCCTCCAGTTCTTC.